This TCR beta chain appears in the sequencing data of a study of shared clonotypes between healthy human individuals. Study results and limitations: Large sequencing depth failed to make sorted-subset sequencing complete, rarefaction showed.

The assay was immunoSEQ multiplex PCR, and TCRdb's table has in-frame clones only and misses some. The data hold a few hundred thousand clones, with around 72% observed a single time. Division of CD4+ cells produced a CD45RA+ naive subset and a CD45RA-negative memory subset. Points on this clone: Its specificity is unknown.

Germline V gives CDR1 MDHEN, CDR2 SYDVKM. The CDR3 is made up of 13 amino acids. V lost 5 bases to trimming and J lost 12 bases, with 17 bases between them. Sequences were obtained from memory CD4+ T cells sorted from blood. The subset is: CD45RA-negative fraction. This TCR was recovered from a man in his thirties or forties in good health. The chain combines TRBV28 with TRBJ2-1, with D possibly TRBD2 on 5 matching bases. The CDR3 sequence is CASSPTSLNWQFF. The CDR3 DNA reads as TGTGCCAGCAGTCCAACTAGTCTCAATTGGCAGTTCTTC.